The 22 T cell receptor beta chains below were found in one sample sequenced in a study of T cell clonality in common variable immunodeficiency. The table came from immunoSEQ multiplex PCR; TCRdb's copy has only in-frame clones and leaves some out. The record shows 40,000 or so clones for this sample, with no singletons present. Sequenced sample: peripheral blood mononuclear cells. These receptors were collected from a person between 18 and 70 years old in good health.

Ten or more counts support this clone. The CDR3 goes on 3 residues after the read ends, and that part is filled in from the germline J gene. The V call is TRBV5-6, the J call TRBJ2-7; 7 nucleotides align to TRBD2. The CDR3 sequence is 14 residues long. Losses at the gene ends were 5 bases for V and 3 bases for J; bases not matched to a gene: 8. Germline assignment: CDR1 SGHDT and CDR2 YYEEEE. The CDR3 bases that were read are TGTGCCAGCAGGGACCGGGACTACTACTACGAG. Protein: CASRDRDYYYE. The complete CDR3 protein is CASRDRDYYYEQYF. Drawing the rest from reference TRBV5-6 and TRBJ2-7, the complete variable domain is DAGVTQSPTHLIKTRGQQVTLRCSPKSGHDTVSWYQQALGQGPQFIFQYYEEEERQRGNFPDRFSGHQFPNYSSELNVNALLLGDSALYLCASRDRDYYYEQYFGPGTRLTVT.

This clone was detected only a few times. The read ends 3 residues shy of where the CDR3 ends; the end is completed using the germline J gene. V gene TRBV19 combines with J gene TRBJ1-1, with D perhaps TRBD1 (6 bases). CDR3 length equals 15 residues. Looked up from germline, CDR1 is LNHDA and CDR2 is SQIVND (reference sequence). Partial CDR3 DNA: TGTGCCAGTAGTATTTTTGCGGGGGCCTCCTACGAG. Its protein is CASSIFAGASYE. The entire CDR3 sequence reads CASSIFAGASYEAFF. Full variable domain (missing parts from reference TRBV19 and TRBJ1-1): DGGITQSPKYLFRKEGQNVTLSCEQNLNHDAMYWYRQDPGQGLRLIYYSQIVNDFQKGDIAEGYSVSREKKESFPLTVTSAQKNPTAFYLCASSIFAGASYEAFFGQGTRLTVV.

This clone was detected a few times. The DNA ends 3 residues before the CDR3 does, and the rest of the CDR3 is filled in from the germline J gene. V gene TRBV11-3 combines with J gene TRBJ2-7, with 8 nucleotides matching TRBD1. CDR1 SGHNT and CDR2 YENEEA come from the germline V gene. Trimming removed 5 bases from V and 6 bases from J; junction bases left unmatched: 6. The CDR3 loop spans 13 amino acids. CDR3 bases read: TGTGCCAGCAGCGCGGACAGGGTTGGCGAG. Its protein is CASSADRVGE. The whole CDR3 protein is CASSADRVGEQYF.

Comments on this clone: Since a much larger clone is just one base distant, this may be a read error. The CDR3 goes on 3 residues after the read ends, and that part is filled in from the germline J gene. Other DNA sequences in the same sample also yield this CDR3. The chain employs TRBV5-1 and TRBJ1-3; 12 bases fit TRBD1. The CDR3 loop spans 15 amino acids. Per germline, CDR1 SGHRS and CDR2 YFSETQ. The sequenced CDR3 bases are TGCGCCAGCAGCTCGGGACAGGGGGCCGGAAACACG. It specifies CASSSGQGAGNT. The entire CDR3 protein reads CASSSGQGAGNTIYF.

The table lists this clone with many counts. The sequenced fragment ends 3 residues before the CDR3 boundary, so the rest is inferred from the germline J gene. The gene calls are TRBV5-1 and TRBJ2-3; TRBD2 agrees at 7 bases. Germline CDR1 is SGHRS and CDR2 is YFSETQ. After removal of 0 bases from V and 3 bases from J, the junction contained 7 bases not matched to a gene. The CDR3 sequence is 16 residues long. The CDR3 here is CASSLGTRVITDTQYF. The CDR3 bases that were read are TGCGCCAGCAGCTTGGGGACTAGAGTCATAACAGATACG.

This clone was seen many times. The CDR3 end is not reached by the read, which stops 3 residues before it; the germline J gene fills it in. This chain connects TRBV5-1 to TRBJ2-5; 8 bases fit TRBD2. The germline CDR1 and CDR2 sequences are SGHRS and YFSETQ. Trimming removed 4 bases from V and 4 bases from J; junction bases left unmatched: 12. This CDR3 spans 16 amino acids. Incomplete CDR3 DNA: TGCGCCAGCAGCGCCGCGGGGGGAAGTATCGGAGAGACC. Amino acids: CASSAAGGSIGET. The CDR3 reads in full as CASSAAGGSIGETQYF.

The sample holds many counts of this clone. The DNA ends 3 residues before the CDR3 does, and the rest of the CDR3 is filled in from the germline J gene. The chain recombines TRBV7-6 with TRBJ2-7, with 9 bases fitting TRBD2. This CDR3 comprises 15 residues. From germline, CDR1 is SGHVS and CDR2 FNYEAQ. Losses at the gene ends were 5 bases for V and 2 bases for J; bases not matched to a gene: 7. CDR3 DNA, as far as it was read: TGTGCCAGCAGCCAGGAGGGCGGGAGGGCCTACGAG. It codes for CASSQEGGRAYE. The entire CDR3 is CASSQEGGRAYEQYF.

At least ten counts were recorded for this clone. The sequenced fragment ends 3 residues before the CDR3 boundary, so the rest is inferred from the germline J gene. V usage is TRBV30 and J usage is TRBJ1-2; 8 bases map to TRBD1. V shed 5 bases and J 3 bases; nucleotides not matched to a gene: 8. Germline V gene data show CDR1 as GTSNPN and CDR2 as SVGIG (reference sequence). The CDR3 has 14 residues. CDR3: CAWSRGRVYYGYTF. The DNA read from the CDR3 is TGTGCCTGGTCCAGGGGGCGCGTCTACTATGGC.

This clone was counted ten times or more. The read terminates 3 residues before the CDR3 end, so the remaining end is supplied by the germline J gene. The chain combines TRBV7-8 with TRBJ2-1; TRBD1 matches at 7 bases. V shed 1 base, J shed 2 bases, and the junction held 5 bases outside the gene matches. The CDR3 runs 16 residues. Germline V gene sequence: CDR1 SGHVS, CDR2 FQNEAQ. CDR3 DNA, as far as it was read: TGTGCCAGCAGCTTAGGTCGAGGGGGCCCCTACAATGAG. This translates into CASSLGRGGPYNE. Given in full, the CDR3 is CASSLGRGGPYNEQFF.

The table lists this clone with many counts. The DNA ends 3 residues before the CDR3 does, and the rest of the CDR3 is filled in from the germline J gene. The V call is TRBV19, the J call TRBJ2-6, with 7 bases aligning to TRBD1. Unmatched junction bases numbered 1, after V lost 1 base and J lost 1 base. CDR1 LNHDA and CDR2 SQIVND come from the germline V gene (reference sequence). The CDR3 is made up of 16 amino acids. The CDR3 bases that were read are TGTGCCAGTAGTATAGGGGACAGATCTGGGGCCAACGTC. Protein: CASSIGDRSGANV. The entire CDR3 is CASSIGDRSGANVLTF. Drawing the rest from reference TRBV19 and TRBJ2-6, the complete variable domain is DGGITQSPKYLFRKEGQNVTLSCEQNLNHDAMYWYRQDPGQGLRLIYYSQIVNDFQKGDIAEGYSVSREKKESFPLTVTSAQKNPTAFYLCASSIGDRSGANVLTFGAGSRLTVL.

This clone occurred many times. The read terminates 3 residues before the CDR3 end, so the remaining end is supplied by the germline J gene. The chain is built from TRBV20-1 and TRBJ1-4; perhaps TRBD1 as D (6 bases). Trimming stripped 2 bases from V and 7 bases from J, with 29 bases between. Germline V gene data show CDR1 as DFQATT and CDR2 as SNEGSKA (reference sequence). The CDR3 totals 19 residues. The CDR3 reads CSARPRYTGRVRIGEKLFF. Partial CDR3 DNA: TGCAGTGCTAGACCCCGATACACAGGGAGGGTCAGAATTGGTGAAAAA.

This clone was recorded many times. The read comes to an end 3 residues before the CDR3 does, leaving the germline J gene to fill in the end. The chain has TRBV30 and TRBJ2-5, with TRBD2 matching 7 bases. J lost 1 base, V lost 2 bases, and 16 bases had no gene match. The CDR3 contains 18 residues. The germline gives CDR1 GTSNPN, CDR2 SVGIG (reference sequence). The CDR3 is CAWSSGLAEIQGQETQYF. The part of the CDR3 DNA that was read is TGTGCCTGGAGTTCCGGGCTAGCGGAGATCCAAGGCCAAGAGACC.

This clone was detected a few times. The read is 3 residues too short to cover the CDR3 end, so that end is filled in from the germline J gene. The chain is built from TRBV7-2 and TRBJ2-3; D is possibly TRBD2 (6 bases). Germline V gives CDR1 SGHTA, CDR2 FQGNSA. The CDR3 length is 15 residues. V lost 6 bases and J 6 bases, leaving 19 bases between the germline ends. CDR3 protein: CASSTGTGASDTQYF. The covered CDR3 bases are TGTGCCAGCAGTACCGGGACTGGGGCTTCCGATACG. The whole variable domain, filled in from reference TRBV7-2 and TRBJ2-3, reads GAGVSQSPSNKVTEKGKDVELRCDPISGHTALYWYRQSLGQGLEFLIYFQGNSAPDKSGLPSDRFSAERTGGSVSTLTIQRTQQEDSAVYLCASSTGTGASDTQYFGPGTRLTVL.

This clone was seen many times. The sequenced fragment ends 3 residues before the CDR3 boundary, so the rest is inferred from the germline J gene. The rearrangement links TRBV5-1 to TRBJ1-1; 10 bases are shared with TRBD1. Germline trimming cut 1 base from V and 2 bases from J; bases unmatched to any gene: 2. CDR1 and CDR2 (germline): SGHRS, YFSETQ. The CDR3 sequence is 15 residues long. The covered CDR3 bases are TGCGCCAGCAGCTTGCGGGACAGGGGTAACACTGAA. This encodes CASSLRDRGNTE. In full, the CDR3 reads CASSLRDRGNTEAFF.

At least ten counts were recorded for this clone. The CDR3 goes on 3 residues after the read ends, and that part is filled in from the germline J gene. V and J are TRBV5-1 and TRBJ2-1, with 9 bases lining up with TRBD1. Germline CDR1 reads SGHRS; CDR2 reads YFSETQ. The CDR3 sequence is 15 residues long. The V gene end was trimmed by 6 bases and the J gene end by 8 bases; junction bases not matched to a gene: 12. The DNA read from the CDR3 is TGCGCCAGCAAGTATGGGACAGGGATATTCGATGAG. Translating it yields CASKYGTGIFDE. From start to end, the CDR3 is CASKYGTGIFDEQFF.

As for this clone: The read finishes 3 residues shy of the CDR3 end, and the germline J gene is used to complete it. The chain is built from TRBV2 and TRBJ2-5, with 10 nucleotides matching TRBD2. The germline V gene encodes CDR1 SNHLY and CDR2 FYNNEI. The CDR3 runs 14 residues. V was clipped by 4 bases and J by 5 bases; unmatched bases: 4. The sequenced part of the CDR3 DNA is TGTGCCAGCAGTGGGAGTAGCGGGGGGGAGACC. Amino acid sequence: CASSGSSGGET. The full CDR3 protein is CASSGSSGGETQYF.

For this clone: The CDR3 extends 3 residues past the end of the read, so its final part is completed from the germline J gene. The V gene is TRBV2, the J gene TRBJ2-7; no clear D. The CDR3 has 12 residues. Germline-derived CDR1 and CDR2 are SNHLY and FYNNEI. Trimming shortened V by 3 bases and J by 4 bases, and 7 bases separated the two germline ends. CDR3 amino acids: CASSDRYYEQYF. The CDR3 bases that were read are TGTGCCAGCAGTGACAGGTATTACGAG.

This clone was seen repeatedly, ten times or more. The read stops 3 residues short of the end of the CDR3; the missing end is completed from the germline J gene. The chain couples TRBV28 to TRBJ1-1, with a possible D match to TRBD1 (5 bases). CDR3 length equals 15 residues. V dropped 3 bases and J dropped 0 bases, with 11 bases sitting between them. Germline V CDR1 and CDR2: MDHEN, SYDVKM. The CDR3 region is CASSFGGALNTEAFF. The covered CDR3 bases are TGTGCCAGCAGTTTCGGGGGTGCCCTGAACACTGAA. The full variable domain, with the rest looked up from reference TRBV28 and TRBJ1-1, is DVKVTQSSRYLVKRTGEKVFLECVQDMDHENMFWYRQDPGLGLRLIYFSYDVKMKEKGDIPEGYSVSREKKERFSLILESASTNQTSMYLCASSFGGALNTEAFFGQGTRLTVV.

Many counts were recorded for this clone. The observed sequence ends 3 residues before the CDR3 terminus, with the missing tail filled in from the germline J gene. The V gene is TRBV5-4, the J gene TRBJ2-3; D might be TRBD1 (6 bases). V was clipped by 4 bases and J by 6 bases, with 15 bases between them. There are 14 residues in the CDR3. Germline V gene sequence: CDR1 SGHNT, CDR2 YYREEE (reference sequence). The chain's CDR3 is CASSLKQGGDTQYF. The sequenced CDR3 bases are TGTGCCAGCAGCCTCAAACAGGGCGGGGATACG.

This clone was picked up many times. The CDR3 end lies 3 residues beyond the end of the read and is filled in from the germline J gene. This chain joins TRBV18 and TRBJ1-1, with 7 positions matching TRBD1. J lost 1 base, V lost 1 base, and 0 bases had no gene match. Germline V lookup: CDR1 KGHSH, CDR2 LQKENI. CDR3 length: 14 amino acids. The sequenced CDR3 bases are TGTGCCAGCTCACCACGGGACAGGAACACTGAA. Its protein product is CASSPRDRNTE. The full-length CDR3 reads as CASSPRDRNTEAFF.

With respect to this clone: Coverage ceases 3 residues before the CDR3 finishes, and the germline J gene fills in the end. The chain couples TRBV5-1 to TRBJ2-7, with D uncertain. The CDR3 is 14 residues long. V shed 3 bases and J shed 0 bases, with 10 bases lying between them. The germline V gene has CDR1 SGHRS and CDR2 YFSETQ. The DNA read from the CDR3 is TGCGCCAGCAGCTCGCCAGGCAGCTCCTACGAG. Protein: CASSSPGSSYE. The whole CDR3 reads CASSSPGSSYEQYF.

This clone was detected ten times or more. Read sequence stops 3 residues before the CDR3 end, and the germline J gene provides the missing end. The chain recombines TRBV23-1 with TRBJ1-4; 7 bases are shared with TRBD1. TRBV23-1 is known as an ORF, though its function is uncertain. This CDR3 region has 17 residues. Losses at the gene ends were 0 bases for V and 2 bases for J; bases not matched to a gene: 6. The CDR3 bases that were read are TGCGCCAGCAGTCAATCAGGGGGCCCTGGGACTAATGAAAAA. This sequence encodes CASSQSGGPGTNEK. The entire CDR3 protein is CASSQSGGPGTNEKLFF.